This T cell receptor (beta chain) was obtained from a study of blood T cells in healthy people across ages. CDR1 and CDR2 (germline): LGHDT, YNNKEL (reference sequence). CDR3 size: 13 residues. V gave up 4 bases and J gave up 11 bases, with 17 bases separating them. Through a sample-barcoded 5' primer and a J-beta primer mix, a second PCR was run for roughly 6 to 11 cycles. TCRdb fed the 5' RACE reads into MiXCR, producing one record per CDR3 protein. The table shows hundreds of thousands of distinct CDR3 sequences, with approximately 50% occurring only once. The donors, aged roughly 6 to 100, were healthy Caucasians from Russia.

Source material: blood. The receptor was derived from a man in his sixties in good health. J is TRBJ2-5 and V is TRBV3-1, with D perhaps TRBD2 (6 bases). The CDR3 reads CASSRSERGEQYF. In DNA, the CDR3 is TGTGCCAGCAGCCGATCTGAGCGCGGGGAGCAGTACTTC.